Included here is one TCR beta chain sequence, with context. Its antigen remains unknown. The CDR3 consists of 12 residues. Germline CDR1 reads SQVTM; CDR2 reads ANQGSEA. Trimming took off 4 bases at V and 5 bases at J, with 12 bases between the two ends. Repertoires were generated with immunoSEQ multiplex PCR, while TCRdb's copy carries only in-frame clones and drops some. The data show 55,000 to 75,000 clones, about nine tenths seen once. The data were taken from a study of cytomegalovirus exposure and HLA in healthy donors. Study conclusions and caveats: It was about 150 TCR beta chains that were listed as cytomegalovirus-associated. First-cohort TCR clusters tended to co-occur in the roughly 120 validation repertoires, a later analysis found. Both high specificity and high sensitivity reportedly marked the classifier's diagnosis of cytomegalovirus status.

The sequence was collected from a man younger than 35 in good health and CMV-seronegative. This chain uses TRBV29-1 with TRBJ2-7, with a possible D match to TRBD2 (5 bases). Sequenced material: PBMCs. CDR3 residues: CSVAGNIDEQYF. The CDR3, as DNA: TGCAGCGTTGCGGGGAACATCGACGAGCAGTACTTC.